The next 15 T cell receptor beta chains were all read from a single sample in a study of OX40 agonist ivuxolimab in advanced cancers. Library preparation used the immunoSEQ multiplex PCR assay. Entries here come from immuneACCESS through TCRdb and include only in-frame sequences with V and J called. Some clones fail to appear in such tables; in the studies checked, an unresolved V gene covers under half of the shortfall, and the cause of the remainder is unknown. The sample has about 64,000 clones on record, roughly 87% of them singletons. Approximately 2.8% of the sample comes from the top ten. The sequences come from CD4+ or CD8+ T cells sorted from blood, collected in a trial of the OX40 agonist ivuxolimab. The receptors originated from an adult with an advanced solid tumor such as melanoma, head and neck, liver or kidney cancer.

The V call is TRBV19, the J call TRBJ2-1; TRBD2 matches 12 bases. The length of the CDR3 is 15 residues. The germline CDR1 and CDR2 sequences are LNHDA and SQIVND (reference sequence). Trimming took 5 bases from V and 7 from J; bases not matched to a gene: 6. CDR3 residues: CASSSALAGGNEQFF. The CDR3 bases are TGTGCCAGTAGTTCAGCACTAGCGGGAGGTAATGAGCAGTTCTTC.

The chain uses TRBV19 and TRBJ2-1; 10 bases agree with TRBD2. The V and J ends lost 5 bases and 5 bases, in that order; junction bases with no gene match: 12. The CDR3 has 17 amino acids. The germline V gene encodes CDR1 LNHDA and CDR2 SQIVND (reference sequence). Here the CDR3 reads CASSSASGSPPNNEQFF. DNA for the CDR3: TGTGCCAGTAGTTCCGCTAGCGGGAGCCCGCCCAACAATGAGCAGTTCTTC.

The chain carries TRBV5-1 and TRBJ1-1; possible D gene TRBD1, 6 bases. This CDR3 is 15 amino acids long. Trimming took 0 bases from V and 1 from J, leaving 10 bases between them. Germline CDR1 and CDR2: SGHRS and YFSETQ. The DNA for the CDR3 is TGCGCCAGCAGCTTGGCGGGGGCGGCGAACACTGAAGCTTTCTTT. Encoded protein: CASSLAGAANTEAFF. The whole variable domain, remainder taken from reference TRBV5-1 and TRBJ1-1, is KAGVTQTPRYLIKTRGQQVTLSCSPISGHRSVSWYQQTPGQGLQFLFEYFSETQRNKGNFPGRFSGRQFSNSRSEMNVSTLELGDSALYLCASSLAGAANTEAFFGQGTRLTVV.

The rearrangement links TRBV10-2 to TRBJ2-5; D is unclear. The CDR3 is 13 amino acids. Trimming took 4 bases from V and 0 from J, leaving 6 bases between them. CDR1 is WSHSY, CDR2 SAAADI, per germline. Here the CDR3 DNA reads TGCGCCAGCAGTGGGAGATACCAAGAGACCCAGTACTTC. Residues: CASSGRYQETQYF.

The chain is built from TRBV14 and TRBJ1-2; D gene uncertain. CDR3 length: 13 amino acids. V was clipped by 4 bases and J by 5 bases, with 11 bases between them. Germline V lookup: CDR1 SGHDN, CDR2 FVKESK. The CDR3 here is CASSLKGSYGYTF. The CDR3 nucleotides are TGTGCCAGCAGCCTTAAGGGTAGTTATGGCTACACCTTC.

J is TRBJ2-7 and V is TRBV28; 9 bases match TRBD1. Germline CDR1 reads MDHEN; CDR2 reads SYDVKM. This CDR3 comprises 14 residues. With 5 bases clipped from V and 7 bases from J, the junction kept 9 bases outside the gene matches. The CDR3 nucleotides are TGTGCCAGCAGTCCGGGACAGGGTCAGAAAGAGCAGTACTTC. It is translated as CASSPGQGQKEQYF.

The chain uses TRBV9 and TRBJ2-1; no clear D. V lost 4 bases and J 4 bases, leaving 12 bases between the germline ends. Germline loops: CDR1 SGDLS, CDR2 YYNGEE. This CDR3 has 14 amino acids. The CDR3 sequence is CASSRVGKYNEQFF. In DNA, the CDR3 is TGTGCCAGCAGCCGCGTTGGGAAGTACAATGAGCAGTTCTTC.

This chain links TRBV2 with TRBJ1-2; 7 bases are a match to TRBD1. The CDR3 consists of 14 residues. Germline lookup yields CDR1 SNHLY and CDR2 FYNNEI. V lost 5 bases and J lost 2; bases outside the gene matches: 5. In DNA form, the CDR3 reads TGTGCCAGCAGTTTACAGGGGCCAAACTATGGCTACACCTTC. Its protein product is CASSLQGPNYGYTF.

The gene calls are TRBV28 and TRBJ2-7; D may be TRBD1 (5 bases). The V gene's germline CDR1 is MDHEN and CDR2 SYDVKM. V lost 3 bases, J lost 0 bases, and 12 bases lay in between. The CDR3 contains 15 residues. For the CDR3, the DNA is TGTGCCAGCAGTTTCTACTCTCAGGGCTCCTACGAGCAGTACTTC. Its translation is CASSFYSQGSYEQYF.

This chain connects TRBV10-2 to TRBJ1-2, with TRBD1 matching over 10 bases. This CDR3 region has 13 residues. J gave up 4 bases and V 9 bases, and 5 bases lay outside the gene matches. Germline V lookup: CDR1 WSHSY, CDR2 SAAADI. The CDR3 DNA reads TGCGCCAGTAGACAGGGGGCGGCCTATGGCTACACCTTC. Encoded protein: CASRQGAAYGYTF.

The gene calls are TRBV4-2 and TRBJ2-6; TRBD2 matches 12 bases. The CDR3 sequence is 19 residues long. The germline V gene encodes CDR1 LGHNA and CDR2 YNFKEQ. J gave up 0 bases and V 1 base, and 4 bases lay outside the gene matches. In DNA, the CDR3 is TGTGCCAGCAGCCAAGCCGGACTAGCGGGGTTCTCTGGGGCCAACGTCCTGACTTTC. Its translation is CASSQAGLAGFSGANVLTF.

The table lists this clone with a count of one. The chain employs TRBV4-1 and TRBJ2-7; the match to TRBD2 covers 12 bases. Germline CDR1 MGHRA, CDR2 YSYEKL. This CDR3 is built from 14 residues. Trimming took 4 bases from V and 5 from J; bases not matched to a gene: 3. The CDR3 is CASSRTSGNHEQYF. The CDR3 bases are TGCGCCAGCAGCCGGACTAGCGGGAATCACGAGCAGTACTTC.

Regarding this clone: At one boundary the junction diverges from the germline segment, which might be a read error. The chain carries TRBV7-7 and TRBJ2-3; 11 bases are shared with TRBD2. The CDR3 covers 16 residues. CDR1 is SSHAT and CDR2 is FNYEAQ in the germline V gene (reference sequence). CDR3: CASSLGLAGGADTQYF. CDR3 in DNA: TGTGCTAGCAGCTTAGGGCTAGCGGGAGGTGCAGATACGCAGTATTTT. Full variable domain (missing parts from reference TRBV7-7 and TRBJ2-3): GAGVSQSPRYKVTKRGQDVTLRCDPISSHATLYWYQQALGQGPEFLTYFNYEAQPDKSGLPSDRFSAERPEGSISTLTIQRTEQRDSAMYRCASSLGLAGGADTQYFGPGTRLTVL.

This chain links TRBV10-3 with TRBJ2-7, with 8 bases that match TRBD1. The length of the CDR3 is 11 residues. Germline CDR1 reads ENHRY; CDR2 reads SYGVKD. The V segment lost 7 bases and the J segment 9 bases; nucleotides outside the gene matches: 5. The CDR3 sequence is CAIKDRVGQYF. Here the CDR3 DNA reads TGTGCCATCAAGGACAGGGTGGGGCAGTACTTC.

The chain combines TRBV18 with TRBJ2-2, with D uncertain. This CDR3 is built from 16 residues. Germline V gene sequence: CDR1 KGHSH, CDR2 LQKENI. Trimming stripped 0 bases from V and 1 base from J, with 9 bases between. CDR3 region: CASSPPGRLNTGELFF. As DNA, the CDR3 is TGTGCCAGCTCACCACCCGGCAGACTGAACACCGGGGAGCTGTTTTTT.